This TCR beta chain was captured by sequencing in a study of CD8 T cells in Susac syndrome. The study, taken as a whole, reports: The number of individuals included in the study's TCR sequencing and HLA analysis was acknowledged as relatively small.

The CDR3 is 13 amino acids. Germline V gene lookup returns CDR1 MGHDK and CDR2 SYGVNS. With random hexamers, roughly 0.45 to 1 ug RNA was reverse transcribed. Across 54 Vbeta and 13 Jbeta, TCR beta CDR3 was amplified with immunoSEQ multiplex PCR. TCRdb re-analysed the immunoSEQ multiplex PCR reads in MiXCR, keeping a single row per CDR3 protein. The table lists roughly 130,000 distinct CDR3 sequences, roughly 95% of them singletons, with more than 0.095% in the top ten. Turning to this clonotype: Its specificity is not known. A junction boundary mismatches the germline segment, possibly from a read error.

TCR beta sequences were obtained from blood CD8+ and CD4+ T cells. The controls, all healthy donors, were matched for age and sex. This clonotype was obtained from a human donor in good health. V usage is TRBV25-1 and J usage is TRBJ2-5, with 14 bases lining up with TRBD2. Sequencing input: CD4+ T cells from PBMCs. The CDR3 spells CASRGLAGEAQYF. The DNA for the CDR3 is TGTGCCAGCAGGGGACTAGCGGGAGAGGCCCAGTACTTC.